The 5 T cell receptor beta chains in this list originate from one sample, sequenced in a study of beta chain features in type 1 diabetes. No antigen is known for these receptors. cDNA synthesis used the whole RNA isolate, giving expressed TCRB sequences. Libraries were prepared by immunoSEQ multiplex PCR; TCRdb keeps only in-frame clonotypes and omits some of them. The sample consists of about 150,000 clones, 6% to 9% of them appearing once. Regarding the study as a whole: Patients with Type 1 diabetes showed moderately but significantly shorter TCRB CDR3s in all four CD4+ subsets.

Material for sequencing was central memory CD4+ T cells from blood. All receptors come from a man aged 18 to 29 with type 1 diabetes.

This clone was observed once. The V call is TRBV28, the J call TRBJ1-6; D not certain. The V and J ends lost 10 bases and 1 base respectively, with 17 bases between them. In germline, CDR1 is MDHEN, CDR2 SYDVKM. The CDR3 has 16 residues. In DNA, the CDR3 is TGTGCCACCACCAGTGCCGCGGGTTCCTATAATTCACCCCTCCACTTT. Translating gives CATTSAAGSYNSPLHF.

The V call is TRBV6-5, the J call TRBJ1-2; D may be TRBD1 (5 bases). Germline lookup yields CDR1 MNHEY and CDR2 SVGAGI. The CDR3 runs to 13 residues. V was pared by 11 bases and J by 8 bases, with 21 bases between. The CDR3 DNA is TGTGCCTCCTCACACGGGGGATCGGAGGGCTACACCTTC. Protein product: CASSHGGSEGYTF.

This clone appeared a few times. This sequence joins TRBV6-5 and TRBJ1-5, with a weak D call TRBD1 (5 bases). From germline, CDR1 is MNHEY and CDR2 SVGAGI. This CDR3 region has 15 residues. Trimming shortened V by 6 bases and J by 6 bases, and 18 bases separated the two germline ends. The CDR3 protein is CASSPLGQGGQPQHF. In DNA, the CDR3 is TGTGCCAGCAGCCCCCTAGGGCAGGGCGGTCAGCCCCAGCATTTT.

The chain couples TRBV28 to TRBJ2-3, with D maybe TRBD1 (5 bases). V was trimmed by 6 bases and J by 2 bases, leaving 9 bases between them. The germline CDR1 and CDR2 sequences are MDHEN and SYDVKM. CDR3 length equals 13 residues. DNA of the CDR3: TGTGCCAGCAGGACAGAAAACACAGATACGCAGTATTTT. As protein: CASRTENTDTQYF.

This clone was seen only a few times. CDR3 region: CASSPNGQDTDTQYF. The CDR3 nucleotides are TGCGCCAGCAGCCCCAACGGACAGGACACAGATACGCAGTATTTT. This chain uses TRBV4-3 with TRBJ2-3; 7 bases are shared with TRBD1. Per germline, CDR1 LGHNA and CDR2 YSLEER. The J segment lost 2 bases and the V segment lost 4 bases, leaving 6 bases of the junction unmatched. The CDR3 has 15 amino acids.